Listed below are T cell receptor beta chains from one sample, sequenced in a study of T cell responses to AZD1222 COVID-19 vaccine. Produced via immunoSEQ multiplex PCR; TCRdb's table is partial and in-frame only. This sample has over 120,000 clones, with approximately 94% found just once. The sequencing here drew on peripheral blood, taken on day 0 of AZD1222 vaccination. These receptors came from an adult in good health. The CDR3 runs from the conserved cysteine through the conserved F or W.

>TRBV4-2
CASSQAGTGDWNSPLHF
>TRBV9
CASRAREPNSPLHF
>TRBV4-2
CASSPTGTGVFATEAFF
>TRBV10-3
CAISEDHQPQHF
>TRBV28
CASSLTGVNQPQHF
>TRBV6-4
CGGRISSNQPQHF
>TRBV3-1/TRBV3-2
CASSGTGYEQYF
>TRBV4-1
CASSPGHTGELFF
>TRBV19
CASSPLGQVYEQYF
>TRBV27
CASSWDRGHGYTF
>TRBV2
CASSERSRAAGGGYTF
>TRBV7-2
CASSPLGGRDQETQYF
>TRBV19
CASPCPLGAGTNQETQYF
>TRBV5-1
CASTKTGIETQYF
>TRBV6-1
CASSATQRVLAGPDTQYF
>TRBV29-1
CSVEDYYEQYF
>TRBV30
CAWSRPEKLFF
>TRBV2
CASSKEGFSNQPQHF
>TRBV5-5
CASSLSPSFSGNTIYF
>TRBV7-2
CASRRRTGSYEQYF
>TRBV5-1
CASSRMGLAGNPNEQYF
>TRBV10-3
CAIRDSTYEQYF
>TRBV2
CASSTGHTEAFF
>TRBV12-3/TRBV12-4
CASSFLAQVAFF
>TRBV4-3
CASSQDVPGEGEKLFF
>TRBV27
CASSWAETSYEQYF
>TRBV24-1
CATSAPGGEQFF
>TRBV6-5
CASSPVTPDTQYF
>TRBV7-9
CASSRTVPNTGELFF
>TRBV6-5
CASRAGAANTGELFF
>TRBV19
CASSIDGRLYGYTF
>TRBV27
CASSFSRDNEQFF
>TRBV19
CASNPFFGTENTEAFF
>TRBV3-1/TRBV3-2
CASSQLAGVSGANVLTF
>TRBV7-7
CASSLAGGDTQYF
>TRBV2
CAALGETNTEAFF
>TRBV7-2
CASSLTGTGSYEQYF
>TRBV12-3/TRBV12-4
CASRRGDGNEQFF
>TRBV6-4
CASSDAATNSPLHF
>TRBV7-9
CASEKAGDPIDGYTF
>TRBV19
CASSPRGGRREQPQHF
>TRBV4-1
CASSPGQRQGQETQYF
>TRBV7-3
CASSAGLAAFTDTQYF
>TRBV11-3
CASSSQGSGVMDEQYF
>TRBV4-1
CASSQDGIGTTEAFF
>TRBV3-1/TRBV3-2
CASSPSTGGTEAFF
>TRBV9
CASSVGGGSGQPQHF
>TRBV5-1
CASSFGLAGWSSYNEQFF
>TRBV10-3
CAISRDRDGYTF
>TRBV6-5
CASKPFRTGVHEQYF
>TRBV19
CASSKGGVANTLYNEQFF